The 32 T cell receptor beta chains below come from one sample, sequenced in a study of blood T cell repertoires in COVID-19. Measured with immunoSEQ multiplex PCR; TCRdb has only the in-frame clones, and not every one. The data contain approximately 100,000 clones, approximately 84% of them singletons. The sequenced sample was peripheral blood. Every receptor here comes from a human donor in a cohort sampled during active COVID-19.

This rearrangement joins TRBV5-1 to TRBJ1-1, with 10 bases fitting TRBD1. The CDR3 covers 15 residues. The V segment lost 4 bases and the J segment 3 bases; nucleotides outside the gene matches: 6. Germline CDR1 SGHRS, CDR2 YFSETQ. CDR3 loop: CASSGRQGADTEAFF. The CDR3 DNA reads TGCGCCAGCAGCGGAAGACAGGGGGCGGACACTGAAGCTTTCTTT. The full variable domain, rest sourced from reference TRBV5-1 and TRBJ1-1, is KAGVTQTPRYLIKTRGQQVTLSCSPISGHRSVSWYQQTPGQGLQFLFEYFSETQRNKGNFPGRFSGRQFSNSRSEMNVSTLELGDSALYLCASSGRQGADTEAFFGQGTRLTVV.

The chain combines TRBV5-4 with TRBJ2-7, with D possibly being TRBD2 (6 bases). There are 15 residues in the CDR3. Germline V gene data show CDR1 as SGHNT and CDR2 as YYREEE (reference sequence). Trimming removed 4 bases from V and 2 bases from J, with 16 bases in between. The CDR3 loop reads CASSRQGGVTYEQYF. In DNA, the CDR3 is TGTGCCAGCAGCCGCCAGGGCGGGGTCACCTACGAGCAGTACTTC.

This chain joins TRBV5-1 and TRBJ2-1; no clear D gene. The germline gives CDR1 SGHRS, CDR2 YFSETQ. The CDR3 consists of 16 residues. Trimming pared 0 bases from V and 0 bases from J, leaving 10 bases between. Written as DNA, the CDR3 is TGCGCCAGCAGCTTGGCCCAAACGAGCTCCTACAATGAGCAGTTCTTC. Translation: CASSLAQTSSYNEQFF.

The chain links TRBV24-1 to TRBJ1-6, with a weak D call TRBD1 (6 bases). This CDR3 has 18 residues. Trimming took 4 bases from V and 0 from J, leaving 15 bases between them. Germline V gives CDR1 KGHDR, CDR2 SFDVKD. In nucleotides, the CDR3 is TGTGCCACCAGTGAGCCCGGGACATTAAGCTCCTATAATTCACCCCTCCACTTT. Encoded protein: CATSEPGTLSSYNSPLHF.

V gene TRBV12-5 combines with J gene TRBJ1-5; D unclear. V dropped 3 bases and J dropped 0 bases, with 9 bases sitting between them. CDR1 and CDR2 from the germline V gene are LGHNT and FRNRAP. The CDR3 contains 15 residues. CDR3 loop: CASGFEEPSNQPQHF. In DNA form, the CDR3 reads TGTGCTAGTGGTTTCGAGGAACCTAGCAATCAGCCCCAGCATTTT.

The chain couples TRBV18 to TRBJ2-7, with D possibly being TRBD1 (5 bases). CDR1 KGHSH and CDR2 LQKENI come from the germline V gene. Trimming cost V 3 bases and J 4 bases, with 16 bases left between them. The CDR3 is 15 amino acids. In DNA form, the CDR3 reads TGTGCCAGCTCACCGGGGCAGGGCCTAGGGTACGAGCAGTACTTC. Protein: CASSPGQGLGYEQYF.

The rearrangement uses TRBV11-2 and TRBJ2-1; 7 bases are shared with TRBD1. Trimming cost V 5 bases and J 3 bases; bases outside gene matches: 13. The CDR3 loop spans 17 amino acids. Germline V gene sequence: CDR1 SGHAT, CDR2 FQNNGV. This chain's CDR3 is CASSPRTTAGGYNEQFF. The CDR3 region has the DNA TGTGCCAGCAGCCCTCGAACTACAGCAGGGGGCTACAATGAGCAGTTCTTC.

The V call is TRBV5-1, the J call TRBJ2-3; 8 bases align to TRBD1. The V gene's germline CDR1 is SGHRS and CDR2 YFSETQ. The junction had 5 bases not matched to a gene; V was cut back by 2 bases and J by 3 bases. This CDR3 comprises 15 residues. CDR3 in amino acids: CASSFGTGRTDTQYF. The CDR3 DNA follows: TGCGCCAGCAGCTTCGGGACAGGCCGGACAGATACGCAGTATTTT. Based on the CDR3 plus reference TRBV5-1 and TRBJ2-3, the full variable domain is KAGVTQTPRYLIKTRGQQVTLSCSPISGHRSVSWYQQTPGQGLQFLFEYFSETQRNKGNFPGRFSGRQFSNSRSEMNVSTLELGDSALYLCASSFGTGRTDTQYFGPGTRLTVL.

This rearrangement joins TRBV5-5 to TRBJ2-1, with D uncertain. This CDR3 is 15 amino acids long. Trimming took off 4 bases at V and 2 bases at J, with 13 bases between the two ends. The germline V gene has CDR1 SGHKS and CDR2 YYEKEE (reference sequence). DNA of the CDR3: TGTGCCAGCAGCGCCGACTTCTCCCCCTACAATGAGCAGTTCTTC. This translates into CASSADFSPYNEQFF.

V gene TRBV6-5 combines with J gene TRBJ1-1; unclear D gene. Between the trimmed V and J ends, which lost 8 bases and 3 bases, there was a span of 13 bases. This CDR3 comprises 13 residues. Germline lookup yields CDR1 MNHEY and CDR2 SVGAGI. CDR3 DNA: TGTGCCAGCGCCGAAGTCCGGGACACTGAAGCTTTCTTT. This codes for CASAEVRDTEAFF.

V and J are TRBV10-2 and TRBJ2-3; D possibly corresponds to TRBD2 (6 bases). The ends were cut back, 5 bases at V and 5 bases at J, with 17 bases in the middle. The CDR3 has 15 residues. CDR1 WSHSY and CDR2 SAAADI come from the germline V gene. CDR3 nucleotide sequence: TGCGCCAGCAGTTTGGGGCGGGGAAGGGGAGATACGCAGTATTTT. Its translation is CASSLGRGRGDTQYF.

The V and J genes are TRBV19 and TRBJ1-1; TRBD1 aligns across 8 bases. The CDR3 spans 16 residues. Trimming removed 2 bases from V and 4 bases from J; junction bases left unmatched: 9. Germline V gives CDR1 LNHDA, CDR2 SQIVND (reference sequence). The CDR3 DNA reads as TGTGCCAGTAGTATAAGCCAGGGGGCTCGGGCCACTGAAGCTTTCTTT. It specifies CASSISQGARATEAFF.

The rearrangement uses TRBV6-5 and TRBJ1-2, with TRBD1 identical over 7 bases. There are 14 residues in the CDR3. Trimming removed 3 bases from V and 3 bases from J; junction bases left unmatched: 4. Germline loops: CDR1 MNHEY, CDR2 SVGAGI. This CDR3 reads CASSYLGTDYGYTF. Written as DNA, the CDR3 is TGTGCCAGCAGTTATTTGGGGACAGACTATGGCTACACCTTC.

The rearrangement joins TRBV5-4 to TRBJ2-3; D gene uncertain. The CDR3 sequence is 14 residues long. V lost 0 bases, J lost 4 bases, and 9 bases lay in between. Germline assignment: CDR1 SGHNT and CDR2 YYREEE (reference sequence). Here the CDR3 reads CASSLGGVPDTQYF. DNA for the CDR3: TGTGCCAGCAGCTTGGGCGGTGTCCCAGATACGCAGTATTTT.

This clone occurred once. The V gene is TRBV13, the J gene TRBJ2-7, with 8 bases identical to TRBD1. Trimming removed 4 bases from V and 1 base from J; junction bases left unmatched: 6. The CDR3 totals 15 residues. The germline gives CDR1 PRHDT, CDR2 FYEKMQ (reference sequence). The CDR3 is CASSSLQGDSYEQYF. DNA for the CDR3: TGTGCCAGCAGCTCACTACAGGGGGATTCCTACGAGCAGTACTTC.

This clone was observed a few times. The V gene is TRBV21-1, the J gene TRBJ1-6. TRBV21-1 is reported as a pseudogene. The CDR3 has 15 residues. The CDR3 nucleotides are TGTGCCAGCAGCAGTAAGGAGGCCTATAATTCACCCCTCCACTTT. Translated, it gives CASSSKEAYNSPLHF.

The chain joins TRBV28 to TRBJ2-3; 14 nucleotides agree with TRBD2. The CDR3 runs to 18 residues. Germline values: CDR1 MDHEN, CDR2 SYDVKM. The junction had 9 bases not matched to a gene; V was cut back by 3 bases and J by 4 bases. CDR3 sequence reads: CASSLGTSGGMVADTQYF. CDR3 DNA: TGTGCCAGCAGTTTGGGGACTAGCGGGGGTATGGTAGCAGATACGCAGTATTTT.

This chain's CDR3 is CASSAQGNYGYTF. In nucleotides, the CDR3 is TGTGCCAGCAGTGCGCAGGGAAACTATGGCTACACCTTC. V and J are TRBV2 and TRBJ1-2; D may be TRBD1 (5 bases). V was pared by 4 bases and J by 2 bases, with 8 bases between. The CDR3 has 13 amino acids. Germline lookup yields CDR1 SNHLY and CDR2 FYNNEI.

This chain connects TRBV29-1 to TRBJ2-1; 8 positions agree with TRBD1. This CDR3 is built from 16 residues. Germline trimming cut 1 base from V and 7 bases from J; bases unmatched to any gene: 12. Germline loops: CDR1 SQVTM, CDR2 ANQGSEA. The DNA for the CDR3 is TGCAGCGTTGAAGTTCCCTACAGGGGGTTTAATAATGAGCAGTTCTTC. The encoded protein is CSVEVPYRGFNNEQFF.

The chain has TRBV29-1 and TRBJ2-1; TRBD2 aligns across 14 bases. V shed 7 bases, J shed 3 bases, and the junction held 11 bases outside the gene matches. The germline V gene has CDR1 SQVTM and CDR2 ANQGSEA. The length of the CDR3 is 17 residues. CDR3 amino acids: CSGDPGLAGDGYNEQFF. The DNA of the CDR3 is TGCAGCGGGGACCCGGGACTAGCGGGAGATGGCTACAATGAGCAGTTCTTC.

This chain connects TRBV15 to TRBJ2-2; 7 nucleotides agree with TRBD2. The germline CDR1 and CDR2 sequences are LNHNV and YYDKDF (reference sequence). The V gene end was trimmed by 0 bases and the J gene end by 1 base; junction bases not matched to a gene: 8. This CDR3 is 18 amino acids long. The CDR3 here is CATSRERGMWRNTGELFF. CDR3 DNA sequence: TGTGCCACCAGCAGAGAGCGGGGGATGTGGAGGAACACCGGGGAGCTGTTTTTT.

The count of this clone is one. The V and J genes are TRBV19 and TRBJ2-1; 14 bases align to TRBD2. Germline lookup yields CDR1 LNHDA and CDR2 SQIVND (reference sequence). There are 16 residues in the CDR3. V trimming: 3 bases; J trimming: 7 bases; junction bases outside the gene matches: 5. In nucleotides, the CDR3 is TGTGCCAGTAGTATGACGGGACTAGCGGGGGTAAATGAGCAGTTCTTC. Translated: CASSMTGLAGVNEQFF.

The table lists this clone with a few counts. This chain connects TRBV7-6 to TRBJ2-7, with 7 nucleotides matching TRBD1. CDR3 length: 16 residues. Per the germline V gene, CDR1 is SGHVS and CDR2 is FNYEAQ. J was trimmed by 7 bases and V by 0 bases; bases with no gene match: 12. CDR3 sequence: CASSLAHGTAPWEQYF. In nucleotides, the CDR3 is TGTGCCAGCAGCTTAGCCCACGGGACAGCTCCGTGGGAGCAGTACTTC. Drawing the rest from reference TRBV7-6 and TRBJ2-7, the complete variable domain is GAGVSQSPRYKVTKRGQDVALRCDPISGHVSLYWYRQALGQGPEFLTYFNYEAQQDKSGLPNDRFSAERPEGSISTLTIQRTEQRDSAMYRCASSLAHGTAPWEQYFGPGTRLTVT.

This clone was seen a handful of times. V and J are TRBV15 and TRBJ1-1; D not resolved. Trimming took off 0 bases at V and 7 bases at J, with 6 bases between the two ends. CDR1 is LNHNV, CDR2 YYDKDF, per germline (reference sequence). The CDR3 is made up of 12 amino acids. The CDR3 sequence is CATSRDRGEAFF. CDR3 in DNA: TGTGCCACCAGCAGAGATCGAGGTGAAGCTTTCTTT.

The V call is TRBV2, the J call TRBJ1-2; 8 bases align to TRBD1. Germline CDR1 reads SNHLY; CDR2 reads FYNNEI. The V and J ends lost 5 bases and 8 bases, in that order; junction bases with no gene match: 4. The CDR3 covers 12 residues. The CDR3 protein is CASSTDRGGYTF. The CDR3 nucleotides read TGTGCCAGCAGTACAGACAGGGGAGGCTACACCTTC. Using reference TRBV2 and TRBJ1-2 for the parts outside the CDR3, the full variable domain is EPEVTQTPSHQVTQMGQEVILRCVPISNHLYFYWYRQILGQKVEFLVSFYNNEISEKSEIFDDQFSVERPDGSNFTLKIRSTKLEDSAMYFCASSTDRGGYTFGSGTRLTVV.

The CDR3: CASSVRGSWGSPLHF. DNA for the CDR3: TGTGCCAGCAGCGTTAGGGGCAGTTGGGGATCACCCCTCCACTTT. The chain recombines TRBV9 with TRBJ1-6; tentatively, D is TRBD1 (5 bases). Per germline, CDR1 SGDLS and CDR2 YYNGEE. V dropped 2 bases and J dropped 10 bases, with 16 bases sitting between them. This CDR3 is built from 15 residues.

The genes are TRBV29-1 and TRBJ1-2; TRBD1 aligns across 10 bases. The CDR3 runs to 17 residues. Trimming removed 5 bases from V and 0 bases from J; junction bases left unmatched: 12. CDR1 is SQVTM, CDR2 ANQGSEA, per germline. CDR3 DNA sequence: TGCAGCGTTAGGGCAGACGACAGGGGGCAGTCTAACTATGGCTACACCTTC. This encodes CSVRADDRGQSNYGYTF.

The chain combines TRBV21-1 with TRBJ2-5; TRBD2, the table's D call, lacks a check against the DNA. TRBV21-1 is shown as a pseudogene. This CDR3 is 17 amino acids long. As DNA, the CDR3 is TGTGCCAGCAGCAATTGTGCCGGGGGACTAGACTTCAAGACCCAGTACTTC. Its protein is CASSNCAGGLDFKTQYF.

This chain connects TRBV14 to TRBJ1-3; TRBD1 is a possible D gene (6 bases). With 0 bases removed from V and 5 bases from J, the gap between germline ends came to 14 bases. Germline V gives CDR1 SGHDN, CDR2 FVKESK. The CDR3 is 16 amino acids. DNA of the CDR3: TGTGCCAGCAGCCAAGATCTGGGCAGGGGCAGAAACACCATATATTTT. The encoded protein is CASSQDLGRGRNTIYF. The full variable domain, rest sourced from reference TRBV14 and TRBJ1-3, is EAGVTQFPSHSVIEKGQTVTLRCDPISGHDNLYWYRRVMGKEIKFLLHFVKESKQDESGMPNNRFLAERTGGTYSTLKVQPAELEDSGVYFCASSQDLGRGRNTIYFGEGSWLTVV.

This sequence joins TRBV6-5 and TRBJ2-1; D might be TRBD1 (6 bases). V dropped 2 bases and J dropped 3 bases, with 11 bases sitting between them. The CDR3 length is 15 residues. CDR1 is MNHEY, CDR2 SVGAGI, per germline. The CDR3, as DNA: TGTGCCAGCAGTTACATGGACAGAGACTACAATGAGCAGTTCTTC. As protein: CASSYMDRDYNEQFF.

The table lists this clone with a few counts. The chain is built from TRBV18 and TRBJ2-7; the D gene is possibly TRBD2 (6 bases). Germline V gene lookup returns CDR1 KGHSH and CDR2 LQKENI. The CDR3 sequence is 13 residues long. V shed 3 bases and J shed 3 bases, with 9 bases lying between them. CDR3 amino acids: CASSPWGDYEQYF. Written as DNA, the CDR3 is TGTGCCAGCTCACCCTGGGGGGACTACGAGCAGTACTTC.

The genes are TRBV7-6 and TRBJ2-7; 7 positions match TRBD1. There are 15 residues in the CDR3. After removal of 4 bases from V and 0 bases from J, the junction contained 6 bases not matched to a gene. Germline V gene lookup returns CDR1 SGHVS and CDR2 FNYEAQ. The CDR3 loop is CASSSTGPYSYEQYF. The CDR3 coding sequence is TGTGCCAGCAGCTCGACAGGGCCGTACTCCTACGAGCAGTACTTC.